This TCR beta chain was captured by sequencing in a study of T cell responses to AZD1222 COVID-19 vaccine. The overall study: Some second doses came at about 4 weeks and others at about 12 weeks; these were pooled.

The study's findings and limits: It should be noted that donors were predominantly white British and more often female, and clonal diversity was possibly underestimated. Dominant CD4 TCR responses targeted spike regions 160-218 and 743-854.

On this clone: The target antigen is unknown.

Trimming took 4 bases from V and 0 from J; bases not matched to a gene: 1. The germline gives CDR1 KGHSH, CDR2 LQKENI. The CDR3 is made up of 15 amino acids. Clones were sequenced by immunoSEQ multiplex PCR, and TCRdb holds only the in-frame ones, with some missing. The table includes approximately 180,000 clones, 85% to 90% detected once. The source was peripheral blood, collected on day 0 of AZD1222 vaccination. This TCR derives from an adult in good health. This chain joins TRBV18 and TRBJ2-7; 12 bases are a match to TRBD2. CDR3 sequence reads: CASSRTSGISYEQYF. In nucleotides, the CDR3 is TGTGCCAGCTCACGGACTAGCGGGATCTCCTACGAGCAGTACTTC.